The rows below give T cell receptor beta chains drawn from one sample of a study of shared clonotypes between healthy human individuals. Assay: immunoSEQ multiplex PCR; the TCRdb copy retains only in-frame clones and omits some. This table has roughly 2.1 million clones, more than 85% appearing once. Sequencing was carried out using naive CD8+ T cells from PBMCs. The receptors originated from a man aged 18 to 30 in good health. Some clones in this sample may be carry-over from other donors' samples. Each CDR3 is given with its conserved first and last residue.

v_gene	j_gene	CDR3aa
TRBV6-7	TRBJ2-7	CASSSTSPSTYEQYF
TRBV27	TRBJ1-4	CASSSSLPGTGPEEKLFF
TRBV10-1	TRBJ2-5	CASSSLRLASFFGRDNQETQYF
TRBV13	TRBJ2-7	CASSSRTSYYEQYF
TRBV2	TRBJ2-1	CASSALSALAPSSYNEQFF
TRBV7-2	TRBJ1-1	CASSPAFLNTEAFF
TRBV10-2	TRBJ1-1	CASSGGRTEAFF
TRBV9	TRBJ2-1	CASTPGASAYNEQFF
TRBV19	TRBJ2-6	CASSTLRYESNVLTF
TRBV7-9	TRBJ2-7	CASSDRRTVGDYEQYF
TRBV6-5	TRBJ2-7	CASSFPAGTYEQYF
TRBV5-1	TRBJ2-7	CASSLGQGRREQYF
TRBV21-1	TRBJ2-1	CASSKAGGSEQFF
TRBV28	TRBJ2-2	CASSSTVNTGELFF
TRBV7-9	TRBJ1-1	CASSPSGNTEAFF
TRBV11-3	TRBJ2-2	CASSLDSPGVTGELFF
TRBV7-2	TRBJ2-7	CASSLAGTGLLEQYF
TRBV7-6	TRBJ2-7	CASSGPSSYEQYF
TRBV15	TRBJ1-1	CATGGRGTEAFF
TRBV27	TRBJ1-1	CASSLVHANTEAFF
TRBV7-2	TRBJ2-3	CASSPYPSPTDTQYF
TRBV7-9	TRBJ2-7	CASSPRPDGGSYEQYF
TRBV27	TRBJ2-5	CASSLTSGRAETQYF
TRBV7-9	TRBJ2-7	CASSLFGQGDEQYF
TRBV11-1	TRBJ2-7	CASSPRTGFEQYF
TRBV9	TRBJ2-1	CASSPGQGPYNEQFF
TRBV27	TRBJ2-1	CASSYAPLAGGRYNEQFF
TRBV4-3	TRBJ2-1	CASSQDGISYNEQFF
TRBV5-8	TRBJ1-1	CASSLIGNTEAFF
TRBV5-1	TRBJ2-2	CASRWWERSTGELFF
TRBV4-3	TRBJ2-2	CASSHESGLEGELFF
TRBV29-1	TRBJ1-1	CSAAGARTSEAFF
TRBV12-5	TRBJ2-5	CASGDTGETQYF
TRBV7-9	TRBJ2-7	CASSGPGHVYEQYF
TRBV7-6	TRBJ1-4	CASSLGGTPLTPGEKLFF
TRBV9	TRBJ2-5	CASSGMKGGDEETQYF
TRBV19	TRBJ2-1	CASSLSSYNEQFF
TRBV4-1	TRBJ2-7	CASSSPRGRGEQYF
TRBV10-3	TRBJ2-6	CAISAVGFAGANVLTF
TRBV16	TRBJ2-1	CASSQLARANEQFF
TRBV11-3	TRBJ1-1	CASSLVRGRSDGDTEAFF
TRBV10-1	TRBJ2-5	CASSERLAETQYF
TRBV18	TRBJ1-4	CASSPDRSGDEKLFF
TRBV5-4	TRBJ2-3	CASTSGTRASTDTQYF
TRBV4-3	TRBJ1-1	CASSQDWQGMNTEAFF
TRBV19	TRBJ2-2	CASSIDPGQENTGELFF
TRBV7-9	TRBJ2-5	CASSLSGTWETQYF
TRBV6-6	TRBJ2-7	CASSPRLAGGREQYF
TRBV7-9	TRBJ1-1	CASSLAARQGLNTEAFF
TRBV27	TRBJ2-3	CASSLYRASTDTQYF
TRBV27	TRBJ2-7	CASSPRVPTARSSYEQYF
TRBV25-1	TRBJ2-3	CASSEFRGTDTQYF
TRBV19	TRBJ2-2	CASEQNTGELFF
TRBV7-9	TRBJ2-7	CASSSRTSGRYEQYF
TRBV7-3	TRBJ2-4	CASSLTGSGGSKNIQYF
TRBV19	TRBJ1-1	CASSIDLSANTEAFF
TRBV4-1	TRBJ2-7	CASSQVGGVNYEQYF